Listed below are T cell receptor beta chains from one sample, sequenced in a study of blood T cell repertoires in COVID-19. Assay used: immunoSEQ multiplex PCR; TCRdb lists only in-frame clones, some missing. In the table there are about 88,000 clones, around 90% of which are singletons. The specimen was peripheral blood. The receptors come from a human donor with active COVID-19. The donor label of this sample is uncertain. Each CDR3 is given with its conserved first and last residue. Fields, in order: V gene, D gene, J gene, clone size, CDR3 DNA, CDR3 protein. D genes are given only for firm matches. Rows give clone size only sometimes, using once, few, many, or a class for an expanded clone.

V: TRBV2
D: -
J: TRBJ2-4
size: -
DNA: TGTGCCAGCAACCTGGACAATTTCTTTCAGTACTTC
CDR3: CASNLDNFFQYF

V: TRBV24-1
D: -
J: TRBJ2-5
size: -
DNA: TGTGCCACCAGTGATTGGACAGAAGAGACCCAGTACTTC
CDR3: CATSDWTEETQYF

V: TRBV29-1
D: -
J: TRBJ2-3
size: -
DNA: TGCAGCGTGAGGACAGCCCGGTTTGCGGATACGCAGTATTTT
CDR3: CSVRTARFADTQYF

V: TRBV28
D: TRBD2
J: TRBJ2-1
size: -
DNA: TGTGCCAGCAGTTTGCTAGCGGGGTACAATGAGCAGTTCTTC
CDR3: CASSLLAGYNEQFF

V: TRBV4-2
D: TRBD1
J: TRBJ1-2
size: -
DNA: TGTGCCAGCAGCCACGCCGGGACAGGGGACTCAACCAATAACTATGGCTACACCTTC
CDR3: CASSHAGTGDSTNNYGYTF

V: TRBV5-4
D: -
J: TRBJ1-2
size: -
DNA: TGTGCCAGCAGCTTACAGGCAGGGGCTGGCTACACCTTC
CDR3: CASSLQAGAGYTF

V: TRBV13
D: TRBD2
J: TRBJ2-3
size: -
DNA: TGTGCCAGCAGCCCCCGCGGGGCTAGCGGGGGGTCTAGCACAGATACGCAGTATTTT
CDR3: CASSPRGASGGSSTDTQYF

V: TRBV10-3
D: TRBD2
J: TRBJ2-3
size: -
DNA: TGTGCCATCAGCGGACTAGCGGGGGGGATCTTTGATACGCAGTATTTT
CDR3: CAISGLAGGIFDTQYF

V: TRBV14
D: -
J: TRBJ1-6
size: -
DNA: TGTGCCAGCAGCCACGGCAACAGTTATAATTCACCCCTCCACTTT
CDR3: CASSHGNSYNSPLHF

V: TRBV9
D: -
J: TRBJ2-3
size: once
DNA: TGTGCCAGCAGCGACAAACCCCATTTCCTCGCAGATACGCAGTATTTT
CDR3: CASSDKPHFLADTQYF

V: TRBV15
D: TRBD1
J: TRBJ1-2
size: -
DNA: TGTGCCACCAGCAGCGGGAGACAGGGGGTCTATGGCTACACCTTC
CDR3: CATSSGRQGVYGYTF

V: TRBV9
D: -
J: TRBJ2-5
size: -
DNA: TGTGCCAGCAGCGTAGAGGGGGAGACCCAGTACTTC
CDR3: CASSVEGETQYF

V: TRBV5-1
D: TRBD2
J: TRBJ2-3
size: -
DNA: TGCGCCAGCAGACCGGGACTAGCGGGGTTCACAGATACGCAGTATTTT
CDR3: CASRPGLAGFTDTQYF

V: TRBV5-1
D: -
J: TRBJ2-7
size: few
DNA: TGCGCCAGCAGCTTACAGGCACACTCCTACGAGCAGTACTTC
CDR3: CASSLQAHSYEQYF

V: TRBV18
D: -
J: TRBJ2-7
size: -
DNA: TGTGCCAGCTCACCTCCTCTCGGCAGGGCCTCCTACGAGCAGTACTTC
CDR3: CASSPPLGRASYEQYF

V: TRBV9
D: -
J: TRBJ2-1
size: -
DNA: TGTGCCAGCAGCGGAAACCCTTCAGACACAGAGCAGTTCTTC
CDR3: CASSGNPSDTEQFF

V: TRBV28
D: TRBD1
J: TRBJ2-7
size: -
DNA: TGTGCCAGCAGTATTGAAGACAGGGCAGGCTACGAGCAGTACTTC
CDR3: CASSIEDRAGYEQYF

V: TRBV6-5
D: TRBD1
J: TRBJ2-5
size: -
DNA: TGTGCCAGCAGACCCCCCGGGACAGCTTCGTGGGCCCAGTACTTC
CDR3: CASRPPGTASWAQYF

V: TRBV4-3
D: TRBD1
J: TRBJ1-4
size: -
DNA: TGCGCCAGCAGCTATTCCGGGACAGGGGCTGAAAAACTGTTTTTT
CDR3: CASSYSGTGAEKLFF

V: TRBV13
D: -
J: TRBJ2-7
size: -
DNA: TGTGCCAGCAGCTTAACACAGGGAAAATACGAGCAGTACTTC
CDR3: CASSLTQGKYEQYF